The clone carrying this TCR beta chain was observed a handful of times. What it binds is unknown. Libraries were made from TCR beta cDNA, and they carried unique molecular identifiers. TCRdb itself ran the PCR reads through MiXCR, one entry per CDR3 protein. The repertoire has hundreds of thousands of distinct CDR3 sequences, approximately 60% of them found once; the top ten carry around 11%. This sample is drawn from a study of post-analysis software for immune sequencing data. Study-level information: The disease courses spanned relapsing-remitting, secondary progressive and progressive-relapsing forms of multiple sclerosis.

Study conclusions and caveats: Controls had significantly higher normalized Chao1 diversity than multiple sclerosis patients. Samples from one preparation batch, clustered by F measure, grouped strongly together.

The specimen was blood. This clonotype was sampled from a girl aged 2 to 10 with multiple sclerosis.

CDR3 in DNA: TGCGCCAGCAGTGCTCTTCCCGCGACTGGGGGTACGCAGTATTTT. Residues: CASSALPATGGTQYF. The chain uses TRBV10-1 and TRBJ2-3; D may match TRBD1 or TRBD2 (5 bases each). The CDR3 consists of 15 residues. With 4 bases removed from V and 8 bases from J, the gap between germline ends came to 19 bases. Germline V lookup: CDR1 WNHNN, CDR2 SYGVQD (reference sequence).